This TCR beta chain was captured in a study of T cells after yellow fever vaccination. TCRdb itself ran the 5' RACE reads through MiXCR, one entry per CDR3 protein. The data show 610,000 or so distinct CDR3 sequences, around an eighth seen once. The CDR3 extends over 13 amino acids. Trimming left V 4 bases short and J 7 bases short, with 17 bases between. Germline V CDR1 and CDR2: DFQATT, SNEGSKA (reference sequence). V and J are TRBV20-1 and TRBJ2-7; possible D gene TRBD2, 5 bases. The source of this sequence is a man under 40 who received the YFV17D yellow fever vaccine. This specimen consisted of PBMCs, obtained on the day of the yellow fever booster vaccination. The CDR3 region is CSANGLTSSEQYF. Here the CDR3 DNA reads TGCAGTGCTAACGGACTCACCAGTTCGGAGCAGTACTTC.